The next 22 T cell receptor beta chains were all read from a single sample in a study of T cells in Graves' hyperthyroidism and ophthalmopathy. Amplified regions were TCR beta CDR3 sequences from RNA transcripts. The HTBI set primed first-round TCR CDR3 RT-PCR. A single record per CDR3 protein comes from TCRdb applying MiXCR to the multiplex PCR reads. The repertoire holds roughly 580,000 distinct CDR3 sequences, with just over 45% as singletons. The sample was peripheral blood or thyroid tissue (not recorded which). These receptors all come from a woman between 18 and 30 years old with Graves' hyperthyroidism.

The chain has TRBV5-1 and TRBJ1-2; D uncertain. Trimming shortened V by 0 bases and J by 8 bases, and 8 bases separated the two germline ends. The CDR3 has 12 amino acids. Germline CDR1 reads SGHRS; CDR2 reads YFSETQ. CDR3 amino acids: CASSLALGGYTF. The CDR3 nucleotides read TGCGCCAGCAGCTTGGCCTTGGGAGGCTACACCTTC.

This clonotype was detected ten times or more. V usage is TRBV7-3 and J usage is TRBJ1-2; weak D call: TRBD1 (6 bases). Trimming cost V 5 bases and J 7 bases, with 14 bases left between them. Germline CDR1 is SGHTA and CDR2 is FQGTGA. CDR3 size: 13 residues. The DNA of the CDR3 is TGTGCCAGCAGCCGAGTCGGGGGCGTTGGCTACACCTTC. Residues: CASSRVGGVGYTF.

The chain joins TRBV25-1 to TRBJ1-6, with D maybe TRBD1 (5 bases). Germline CDR1 reads MGHDK; CDR2 reads SYGVNS. The CDR3 has 15 amino acids. The V end lost 5 bases, the J end lost 10 bases, and 18 bases lay between the germline ends. The CDR3 coding sequence is TGTGCCAGCAGTTTATCGTACGGGGGAAGATCACCCCTCCACTTT. This encodes CASSLSYGGRSPLHF.

The V gene is TRBV29-1, the J gene TRBJ2-7; 7 bases are shared with TRBD1. This CDR3 is built from 14 residues. The trim removed 6 bases at V and 3 bases at J, leaving 11 bases unmatched. The germline V gene encodes CDR1 SQVTM and CDR2 ANQGSEA. The CDR3 coding sequence is TGCAGCGTAGGCCGACAGGGTGAGGTCTACGAGCAGTACTTC. Protein product: CSVGRQGEVYEQYF.

This clonotype was recorded a few times. This chain links TRBV4-1 with TRBJ2-5; no firm D call. The CDR3 totals 15 residues. Trimming took off 1 base at V and 5 bases at J, with 14 bases between the two ends. Germline assignment: CDR1 MGHRA and CDR2 YSYEKL. The CDR3 loop reads CASSQVSTGRETQYF. The DNA of the CDR3 is TGCGCCAGCAGCCAAGTCAGTACTGGTCGGGAGACCCAGTACTTC.

This chain connects TRBV4-2 to TRBJ2-6; D call uncertain. Germline V gene lookup returns CDR1 LGHNA and CDR2 YNFKEQ. Trimming cost V 1 base and J 15 bases, with 7 bases left between them. The CDR3 covers 11 residues. The CDR3 protein is CASSQVEDLTF. CDR3 coding DNA: TGTGCCAGCAGCCAAGTAGAGGACCTGACTTTC.

The DNA for the CDR3 is TGTGCCAGCAGTTACTCACTACGGTTCTCCGGGGAGCTGTTTTTT. It is translated as CASSYSLRFSGELFF. This chain joins TRBV25-1 and TRBJ2-2; D is ambiguous. V lost 5 bases and J 6 bases, leaving 16 bases between the germline ends. The V gene's germline CDR1 is MGHDK and CDR2 SYGVNS. The CDR3 length is 15 residues.

This clonotype was seen more than once but under ten times. The chain has TRBV2 and TRBJ1-2, with unresolved D. V shed 2 bases and J shed 8 bases, with 12 bases lying between them. The CDR3 length is 13 residues. The germline V gene encodes CDR1 SNHLY and CDR2 FYNNEI. Written as DNA, the CDR3 is TGTGCCAGCAGTGAACGGCCTGGGAGAGGCTACACCTTC. Translating it yields CASSERPGRGYTF.

A word on this clonotype: A single base separates this from a much larger clone, so it may be a read error. The CDR3 does not close with the conserved phenylalanine or tryptophan, likely indicating a read error. J is TRBJ2-5 and V is TRBV10-3; TRBD2 matches 14 bases. Germline V gene sequence: CDR1 ENHRY, CDR2 SYGVKD. Trimming took 4 bases from V and 2 from J; bases not matched to a gene: 3. This CDR3 contains 16 residues. The chain's CDR3 is CAISGGTSGGQETQYI. The CDR3 nucleotides read TGTGCCATCAGTGGAGGGACTAGCGGGGGACAAGAGACCCAGTACATC.

J is TRBJ1-3 and V is TRBV9; the D gene is possibly TRBD1 (6 bases). There are 15 residues in the CDR3. Trimming took 4 bases from V and 0 from J, leaving 11 bases between them. The germline CDR1 and CDR2 sequences are SGDLS and YYNGEE. In DNA, the CDR3 is TGTGCCAGCAGCCCACGGGACAACTCTGGAAACACCATATATTTT. Translating it yields CASSPRDNSGNTIYF.

V is TRBV19 and J is TRBJ1-1, with TRBD1 matching over 7 bases. Germline V gives CDR1 LNHDA, CDR2 SQIVND (reference sequence). This CDR3 is 14 amino acids long. Germline trimming cut 5 bases from V and 6 bases from J; bases unmatched to any gene: 9. The CDR3 reads CASSPTEQGSEAFF. The CDR3 DNA reads as TGTGCCAGTAGTCCGACAGAACAGGGGTCTGAAGCTTTCTTT.

The chain joins TRBV5-1 to TRBJ1-4; tentatively, D is TRBD1 (5 bases). This CDR3 has 14 amino acids. Germline CDR1 and CDR2: SGHRS and YFSETQ. Trimming took off 4 bases at V and 8 bases at J, with 15 bases between the two ends. CDR3 sequence reads: CASSRDPVTEKLFF. CDR3 in DNA: TGCGCCAGCAGCCGGGACCCCGTGACGGAAAAACTGTTTTTT.

This chain joins TRBV7-2 and TRBJ1-1; TRBD1 aligns across 9 bases. The V segment lost 5 bases and the J segment 7 bases; nucleotides outside the gene matches: 5. CDR1 is SGHTA, CDR2 FQGNSA, per germline. This CDR3 has 13 amino acids. The CDR3 reads CASSVRQGGEAFF. The CDR3 DNA is TGTGCCAGCAGCGTTCGACAGGGGGGTGAAGCTTTCTTT.

The chain uses TRBV7-9 and TRBJ2-5; possibly TRBD2 for D (5 bases). The CDR3 is made up of 12 amino acids. The V and J ends lost 5 bases and 7 bases respectively, with 11 bases between them. Germline assignment: CDR1 SEHNR and CDR2 FQNEAQ (reference sequence). The DNA of the CDR3 is TGTGCCAGCAGCCGAGACGCGGGGACCCAGTACTTC. It is translated as CASSRDAGTQYF. The full variable domain, in which reference TRBV7-9 and TRBJ2-5 provide the parts outside the CDR3, is DTGVSQNPRHKITKRGQNVTFRCDPISEHNRLYWYRQTLGQGPEFLTYFQNEAQLEKSRLLSDRFSAERPKGSFSTLEIQRTEQGDSAMYLCASSRDAGTQYFGPGTRLLVL.

This clonotype was detected a few times. The chain employs TRBV6-2 or TRBV6-3 and TRBJ2-2, with D possibly matching TRBD2 (5 bases). This CDR3 region has 13 residues. Between the trimmed V and J ends, which lost 6 bases and 7 bases, there was a span of 12 bases. CDR1 and CDR2 from the germline V gene are MNHEY and SVGEGT. CDR3 sequence: CASRRTEGGELFF. CDR3 in DNA: TGTGCCAGCAGACGGACTGAGGGCGGGGAGCTGTTTTTT.

This chain links TRBV7-9 with TRBJ2-5; D is ambiguous. Between the trimmed V and J ends, which lost 4 bases and 2 bases, there was a span of 8 bases. Germline V gene data show CDR1 as SEHNR and CDR2 as FQNEAQ (reference sequence). The CDR3 is 13 amino acids. As DNA, the CDR3 is TGTGCCAGCAGCTCGCTAGAGCAAGAGACCCAGTACTTC. This gives the protein CASSSLEQETQYF. Combining the CDR3 with reference TRBV7-9 and TRBJ2-5 gives the whole variable domain DTGVSQNPRHKITKRGQNVTFRCDPISEHNRLYWYRQTLGQGPEFLTYFQNEAQLEKSRLLSDRFSAERPKGSFSTLEIQRTEQGDSAMYLCASSSLEQETQYFGPGTRLLVL.

The chain is built from TRBV9 and TRBJ2-5; the D gene is possibly TRBD2 (5 bases). This CDR3 contains 15 residues. In germline, CDR1 is SGDLS, CDR2 YYNGEE. Trimming took off 2 bases at V and 5 bases at J, with 16 bases between the two ends. CDR3 DNA sequence: TGTGCCAGCAGCGTCGGGGAACATGCGAGCGAGACCCAGTACTTC. It codes for CASSVGEHASETQYF.

This clonotype has at least ten counts. V is TRBV11-3 and J is TRBJ2-6; perhaps D is TRBD1 or TRBD2 (5 bases each). Germline V gives CDR1 SGHNT, CDR2 YENEEA. The V end was cut by 4 bases, the J end by 2 bases, with 9 bases between. The CDR3 length is 15 residues. This chain's CDR3 is CASSSWGTGANVLTF. The CDR3 DNA sequence: TGTGCCAGCAGCTCTTGGGGGACTGGGGCCAACGTCCTGACTTTC.

The rearrangement links TRBV2 to TRBJ1-2, with a weak D call TRBD1 (5 bases). The V end was cut by 3 bases, the J end by 6 bases, with 8 bases between. The CDR3 sequence is 12 residues long. The germline gives CDR1 SNHLY, CDR2 FYNNEI. The CDR3 nucleotides are TGTGCCAGCAGTGATCCGACAGATGGCTACACCTTC. Protein sequence: CASSDPTDGYTF. Full variable domain (remainder filled in from reference TRBV2 and TRBJ1-2): EPEVTQTPSHQVTQMGQEVILRCVPISNHLYFYWYRQILGQKVEFLVSFYNNEISEKSEIFDDQFSVERPDGSNFTLKIRSTKLEDSAMYFCASSDPTDGYTFGSGTRLTVV.

The CDR3 DNA reads TGTGCCAGCAGCTTCGGGACTCAGAATTCACCCCTCCACTTT. Translating it yields CASSFGTQNSPLHF. The rearrangement uses TRBV2 and TRBJ1-6; perhaps TRBD1 as D (5 bases). CDR1 is SNHLY, CDR2 FYNNEI, per germline. This CDR3 is 14 amino acids long. V gave up 6 bases and J gave up 7 bases, with 13 bases separating them.

This clonotype was seen many times. The CDR3: CASSPRVLNTEAFF. The CDR3 DNA is TGTGCCAGCAGCCCCAGGGTCCTGAACACTGAAGCTTTCTTT. The genes are TRBV9 and TRBJ1-1, with a weak D call TRBD1 (5 bases). This CDR3 has 14 residues. The ends were cut back, 4 bases at V and 0 bases at J, with 10 bases in the middle. Germline CDR1 and CDR2: SGDLS and YYNGEE. Based on the CDR3 plus reference TRBV9 and TRBJ1-1, the full variable domain is DSGVTQTPKHLITATGQRVTLRCSPRSGDLSVYWYQQSLDQGLQFLIQYYNGEERAKGNILERFSAQQFPDLHSELNLSSLELGDSALYFCASSPRVLNTEAFFGQGTRLTVV.

On this clonotype: This clone may be a read error of a much larger clone one base away. The CDR3 here is CASSDSGTGGYEQYF. CDR3 sequence (DNA): TGTGCCAGCAGTGACTCCGGGACAGGGGGCTACGAGCAGTACTTC. The genes are TRBV10-3 and TRBJ2-7, with 11 bases aligning to TRBD1. This CDR3 contains 15 residues. The germline V gene has CDR1 ENHRY and CDR2 SYGVKD.